One and the same sample provided the 22 T cell receptor beta chains below, sequenced in a study of control samples from healthy donors and cancer patients (dated by TCRdb to about 2020). The library was obtained by the immunoSEQ multiplex PCR assay. TCRdb mirrors the immuneACCESS table, restricted to in-frame sequences. Some clones are absent from its copies; in checked studies, under half trace to an unresolved V gene, and the reason for the others is unknown. The sample includes 230,000 or so clones, with just under 95% observed a single time. Approximately 1.5% of the sample rests with the top ten. The sample consisted of blood. The receptors shown here come from a man aged 45-65 years in good health.

The gene calls are TRBV18 and TRBJ1-3; D uncertain. The CDR3 has 16 amino acids. Germline V gene sequence: CDR1 KGHSH, CDR2 LQKENI. V lost 3 bases, J lost 4 bases, and 16 bases lay in between. The CDR3 is CASSPTIGPKGNTIYF. The CDR3 bases are TGTGCCAGCTCACCGACAATTGGACCAAAGGGAAACACCATATATTTT.

This rearrangement joins TRBV7-9 to TRBJ1-2; D is uncertain. The CDR3 has 14 residues. The ends were cut back, 1 base at V and 3 bases at J, with 9 bases in the middle. Germline assignment: CDR1 SEHNR and CDR2 FQNEAQ (reference sequence). CDR3 sequence: CASSLEAGYYGYTF. The CDR3 coding sequence is TGTGCCAGCAGCTTAGAGGCAGGTTACTATGGCTACACCTTC.

V gene TRBV9 combines with J gene TRBJ1-1; the D is unclear. V lost 0 bases, J lost 0 bases, and 6 bases lay in between. In germline, CDR1 is SGDLS, CDR2 YYNGEE. This CDR3 has 14 amino acids. CDR3 nucleotides: TGTGCCAGCAGCGTAGATGGGATGAACACTGAAGCTTTCTTT. Translating gives CASSVDGMNTEAFF.

The chain combines TRBV7-9 with TRBJ2-6; a possible D gene is TRBD1 (6 bases). The CDR3 is made up of 14 amino acids. V lost 5 bases, J lost 4 bases, and 9 bases lay in between. The V gene's germline CDR1 is SEHNR and CDR2 FQNEAQ (reference sequence). In DNA form, the CDR3 reads TGTGCCAGCAGCCAGGGGCCGGGGGCCAACGTCCTGACTTTC. This encodes CASSQGPGANVLTF. The full variable domain, rest sourced from reference TRBV7-9 and TRBJ2-6, is DTGVSQNPRHKITKRGQNVTFRCDPISEHNRLYWYRQTLGQGPEFLTYFQNEAQLEKSRLLSDRFSAERPKGSFSTLEIQRTEQGDSAMYLCASSQGPGANVLTFGAGSRLTVL.

This chain connects TRBV6-1 to TRBJ1-2; 7 nucleotides agree with TRBD1. Germline V gives CDR1 MNHNS, CDR2 SASEGT. The junction had 4 bases not matched to a gene; V was cut back by 2 bases and J by 4 bases. CDR3 length: 14 amino acids. This chain's CDR3 is CASSERDSLYGYTF. CDR3 nucleotides: TGTGCCAGCAGTGAACGGGACAGCCTCTATGGCTACACCTTC.

This clone has just one count. This chain uses TRBV30 with TRBJ1-4; TRBD1 is a possible D gene (6 bases). The CDR3 extends over 13 amino acids. The germline V gene has CDR1 GTSNPN and CDR2 SVGIG (reference sequence). Trimming shortened V by 8 bases and J by 10 bases, and 20 bases separated the two germline ends. The CDR3 DNA sequence: TGTGCCGGGCGACAGGAAGCAAGGGGAAAACTGTTTTTT. This encodes CAGRQEARGKLFF.

J is TRBJ2-3 and V is TRBV28, with a possible D match to TRBD1 (6 bases). The CDR3 runs to 16 residues. Trimming removed 2 bases at V and 0 bases at J, with 12 bases between. In germline, CDR1 is MDHEN, CDR2 SYDVKM. The CDR3, as DNA: TGTGCCAGCAGTTTAGGCACAGGGTCGAGCACAGATACGCAGTATTTT. Translation gives CASSLGTGSSTDTQYF.

The V call is TRBV24-1, the J call TRBJ2-7; maybe TRBD2 (5 bases). Germline CDR1 KGHDR, CDR2 SFDVKD. Trimming took 4 bases from V and 3 from J, leaving 9 bases between them. The length of the CDR3 is 13 residues. The CDR3 DNA follows: TGTGCCACCAGTGACCCGGCGGGCTACGAGCAGTACTTC. It specifies CATSDPAGYEQYF.

The chain couples TRBV18 to TRBJ1-1; the D gene is possibly TRBD1 (5 bases). The CDR3 has 14 amino acids. Germline V CDR1 and CDR2: KGHSH, LQKENI. V lost 2 bases to trimming and J lost 4 bases, with 11 bases between them. This CDR3 is CASSPGALSTEAFF. CDR3 in DNA: TGTGCCAGCTCACCAGGGGCCTTGAGCACTGAAGCTTTCTTT.

Of note for this clone: Distinct nucleotide sequences in the sample also encode this CDR3. This chain uses TRBV28 with TRBJ1-5, with 9 bases identical to TRBD1. CDR1 is MDHEN, CDR2 SYDVKM, per germline. The CDR3 extends over 15 amino acids. J gave up 7 bases and V 4 bases, and 8 bases lay outside the gene matches. CDR3 coding DNA: TGTGCCAGCAGTTCCCCGGGACAGGGAAACCAGCCCCAGCATTTT. This encodes CASSSPGQGNQPQHF.

The rearrangement uses TRBV6-6 and TRBJ1-4, with D unclear. Trimming took 4 bases from V and 4 from J, leaving 10 bases between them. There are 14 residues in the CDR3. Germline V gene data show CDR1 as MNHNY and CDR2 as SVGAGI (reference sequence). The CDR3: CASSSGRINEKLFF. The CDR3 DNA sequence: TGTGCCAGCAGTTCGGGGAGGATTAATGAAAAACTGTTTTTT.

The chain has TRBV6-6 and TRBJ2-7; TRBD2 aligns across 9 bases. This CDR3 is 14 amino acids long. The V and J ends lost 5 bases and 4 bases, in that order; junction bases with no gene match: 6. Per the germline V gene, CDR1 is MNHNY and CDR2 is SVGAGI (reference sequence). CDR3 DNA sequence: TGTGCCAGCAGTATTAGCGGGGGAGTATACGAGCAGTACGTC. This encodes CASSISGGVYEQYV.

This clone has just one count. The chain combines TRBV12-5 with TRBJ2-1; 10 nucleotides match TRBD2. This CDR3 spans 15 amino acids. V was pared by 2 bases and J by 2 bases, with 0 bases of the junction left unmatched. The germline gives CDR1 LGHNT, CDR2 FRNRAP. CDR3 sequence reads: CASGLSGGAYNEQFF. The CDR3 bases are TGTGCTAGTGGTTTGAGCGGGGGGGCCTACAATGAGCAGTTCTTC. Supplemented by reference TRBV12-5 and TRBJ2-1, the full variable domain reads DARVTQTPRHKVTEMGQEVTMRCQPILGHNTVFWYRQTMMQGLELLAYFRNRAPLDDSGMPKDRFSAEMPDATLATLKIQPSEPRDSAVYFCASGLSGGAYNEQFFGPGTRLTVL.

The chain joins TRBV29-1 to TRBJ2-2; D is unresolved. CDR1 is SQVTM and CDR2 is ANQGSEA in the germline V gene. This CDR3 has 14 residues. V lost 4 bases and J 0 bases, leaving 9 bases between the germline ends. The CDR3 nucleotides read TGCAGCGTTGGGGTTGACACGAACACCGGGGAGCTGTTTTTT. Its protein is CSVGVDTNTGELFF.

The chain couples TRBV18 to TRBJ1-2; possible D gene TRBD1, 5 bases. The V gene's germline CDR1 is KGHSH and CDR2 LQKENI. V lost 4 bases and J 6 bases, leaving 12 bases between the germline ends. This CDR3 spans 13 amino acids. The chain's CDR3 is CASSLNEDNGYTF. For the CDR3, the DNA is TGTGCCAGCTCACTAAACGAGGACAATGGCTACACCTTC.

The V and J genes are TRBV10-1 and TRBJ2-3; 8 bases match TRBD2. The CDR3 has 16 residues. Looked up from germline, CDR1 is WNHNN and CDR2 is SYGVQD (reference sequence). J was trimmed by 3 bases and V by 1 base; bases with no gene match: 6. As DNA, the CDR3 is TGCGCCAGCAGTGAGTGGGGTAGCGGGGCTACAGATACGCAGTATTTT. Encoded protein: CASSEWGSGATDTQYF.

This chain joins TRBV3-1 (or the pseudogene TRBV3-2) and TRBJ1-1, with TRBD1 as a possible D gene (5 bases). Germline values: CDR1 LGHDT, CDR2 YNNKEL (reference sequence). The CDR3 runs 15 residues. With 4 bases removed from V and 0 bases from J, the gap between germline ends came to 12 bases. The CDR3 sequence: CASSLMGQLNTEAFF. CDR3 sequence (DNA): TGTGCCAGCAGCCTGATGGGGCAGTTGAACACTGAAGCTTTCTTT.

V and J are TRBV5-4 and TRBJ2-3; possibly TRBD1 or TRBD2 for D (6 bases each). V lost 1 base to trimming and J lost 4 bases, with 22 bases between them. This CDR3 has 18 residues. Germline V lookup: CDR1 SGHNT, CDR2 YYREEE (reference sequence). The CDR3 DNA reads as TGTGCCAGCAGCTTGCTAGGACAGACCCCAGGAGGGGCAGATACGCAGTATTTT. It translates to CASSLLGQTPGGADTQYF. Variable domain in full (rest from reference TRBV5-4 and TRBJ2-3): ETGVTQSPTHLIKTRGQQVTLRCSSQSGHNTVSWYQQALGQGPQFIFQYYREEENGRGNFPPRFSGLQFPNYSSELNVNALELDDSALYLCASSLLGQTPGGADTQYFGPGTRLTVL.

This clone showed up just once. This chain links TRBV2 with TRBJ2-7; D not resolved. This CDR3 region has 12 residues. Germline V CDR1 and CDR2: SNHLY, FYNNEI. V lost 6 bases to trimming and J lost 2 bases, with 8 bases between them. The CDR3 sequence is CASRIDAYEQYV. DNA for the CDR3: TGTGCCAGCAGGATCGATGCCTACGAGCAGTACGTC.

Turning to this clone: Other DNA sequences in this sample translate to the same CDR3. CDR3 loop: CASSLSGQSTDTQYF. For the CDR3, the DNA is TGCGCCAGCAGCTTGTCAGGTCAGAGCACAGATACGCAGTATTTT. The rearrangement links TRBV5-1 to TRBJ2-3; D gene ambiguous. This CDR3 has 15 amino acids. Germline CDR1 is SGHRS and CDR2 is YFSETQ. The V gene lost 1 base and the J gene lost 0 bases, with 9 bases spanning the gap.

CDR3: CATSSAVRVTEAFF. DNA for the CDR3: TGTGCCACCAGCTCAGCGGTCAGGGTCACTGAAGCTTTCTTT. The V call is TRBV15, the J call TRBJ1-1; D perhaps matches TRBD1 (5 bases). The germline gives CDR1 LNHNV, CDR2 YYDKDF (reference sequence). Trimming took 5 bases from V and 4 from J, leaving 14 bases between them. There are 14 residues in the CDR3. The full variable domain, in which reference TRBV15 and TRBJ1-1 provide the parts outside the CDR3, is DAMVIQNPRYQVTQFGKPVTLSCSQTLNHNVMYWYQQKSSQAPKLLFHYYDKDFNNEADTPDNFQSRRPNTSFCFLDIRSPGLGDTAMYLCATSSAVRVTEAFFGQGTRLTVV.

V usage is TRBV6-5 and J usage is TRBJ1-2; D remains ambiguous. Germline V gene sequence: CDR1 MNHEY, CDR2 SVGAGI. The CDR3 covers 15 residues. The germline V and J ends were trimmed by 0 bases and 0 bases, with 8 bases remaining between them. CDR3 sequence (DNA): TGTGCCAGCAGTTACTCGGCGGGAGCTAACTATGGCTACACCTTC. It specifies CASSYSAGANYGYTF.